These 27 T cell receptor beta chains were all obtained from the same sample, sequenced in a study of cytomegalovirus exposure and HLA in healthy donors. PCR was performed using 60 Vbeta and 13 Jbeta primers. The assay was immunoSEQ multiplex PCR, and TCRdb's table has in-frame clones only and misses some. The sample includes some 100,000 clones, about 79% of them seen just once. The sequencing input was PBMCs. The origin of the receptors is a woman aged 18-35 years in good health and CMV-seronegative.

J is TRBJ2-5 and V is TRBV28, with D possibly TRBD2 on 6 matching bases. V lost 5 bases, J lost 5 bases, and 21 bases lay in between. Per germline, CDR1 MDHEN and CDR2 SYDVKM. The CDR3 length is 16 residues. CDR3 region: CASSTRDPGRSETQYF. The CDR3 DNA reads TGTGCCAGCAGTACTCGGGACCCAGGGAGGAGTGAGACCCAGTACTTC. Drawing the rest from reference TRBV28 and TRBJ2-5, the complete variable domain is DVKVTQSSRYLVKRTGEKVFLECVQDMDHENMFWYRQDPGLGLRLIYFSYDVKMKEKGDIPEGYSVSREKKERFSLILESASTNQTSMYLCASSTRDPGRSETQYFGPGTRLLVL.

This chain links TRBV28 with TRBJ1-5; D is ambiguous. Trimming removed 1 base from V and 7 bases from J, with 14 bases in between. Germline V gene sequence: CDR1 MDHEN, CDR2 SYDVKM. The CDR3 loop spans 15 amino acids. CDR3 region: CASSLYLRSSQPQHF. The CDR3 bases are TGTGCCAGCAGTTTATACCTACGGAGCTCGCAGCCCCAGCATTTT. The whole variable domain, remainder taken from reference TRBV28 and TRBJ1-5, is DVKVTQSSRYLVKRTGEKVFLECVQDMDHENMFWYRQDPGLGLRLIYFSYDVKMKEKGDIPEGYSVSREKKERFSLILESASTNQTSMYLCASSLYLRSSQPQHFGDGTRLSIL.

The chain carries TRBV28 and TRBJ2-5; 12 bases are shared with TRBD2. The V segment lost 3 bases and the J segment 11 bases; nucleotides outside the gene matches: 4. This CDR3 spans 13 amino acids. Germline CDR1 MDHEN, CDR2 SYDVKM. In DNA, the CDR3 is TGTGCCAGCAGTTTTCCTAGCGGGAGGGAGCAGTACTTC. Translating gives CASSFPSGREQYF.

The chain employs TRBV28 and TRBJ1-5; D not certain. Trimming pared 1 base from V and 4 bases from J, leaving 14 bases between. The CDR3 covers 16 residues. The germline V gene encodes CDR1 MDHEN and CDR2 SYDVKM. The CDR3 spells CASSLSVDGGNQPQHF. As DNA, the CDR3 is TGTGCCAGCAGTTTATCGGTTGATGGAGGGAATCAGCCCCAGCATTTT.

The chain couples TRBV4-3 to TRBJ1-2; D is possibly TRBD1 (5 bases). The CDR3 contains 16 residues. V lost 4 bases and J lost 6, with 21 bases in between. Germline lookup yields CDR1 LGHNA and CDR2 YSLEER. The CDR3 is CASSRSLSYRGDGYTF. CDR3 in DNA: TGCGCCAGCAGCCGGAGCCTGTCGTATAGGGGCGATGGCTACACCTTC.

This chain joins TRBV5-5 and TRBJ2-7; TRBD2 matches at 13 bases. V lost 3 bases to trimming and J lost 7 bases; unmatched junction nucleotides: 4. Per the germline V gene, CDR1 is SGHKS and CDR2 is YYEKEE (reference sequence). This CDR3 has 14 residues. The CDR3 loop is CASSWTSGGREQYF. The CDR3 nucleotides read TGTGCCAGCAGCTGGACTAGCGGGGGACGGGAGCAGTACTTC. Using reference TRBV5-5 and TRBJ2-7 for the parts outside the CDR3, the full variable domain is DAGVTQSPTHLIKTRGQQVTLRCSPISGHKSVSWYQQVLGQGPQFIFQYYEKEERGRGNFPDRFSARQFPNYSSELNVNALLLGDSALYLCASSWTSGGREQYFGPGTRLTVT.

This clone was observed a single time. The chain combines TRBV13 with TRBJ1-2; 8 bases align to TRBD1. V dropped 1 base and J dropped 4; count of bases not matched to a gene: 2. Germline V lookup: CDR1 PRHDT, CDR2 FYEKMQ (reference sequence). The CDR3 has 14 amino acids. The CDR3 DNA reads TGTGCCAGCAGCTTAGCAGGGGGCGGCTATGGCTACACCTTC. This encodes CASSLAGGGYGYTF.

This rearrangement joins TRBV5-1 to TRBJ2-3, with TRBD2 matching over 7 bases. CDR1 and CDR2 from the germline V gene are SGHRS and YFSETQ. The junction had 6 bases not matched to a gene; V was cut back by 1 base and J by 1 base. This CDR3 spans 16 amino acids. The CDR3 DNA follows: TGCGCCAGCAGCTTGACGGCGGGAGTTGGCACAGATACGCAGTATTTT. Amino acid sequence: CASSLTAGVGTDTQYF. Full variable domain (rest looked up from reference TRBV5-1 and TRBJ2-3): KAGVTQTPRYLIKTRGQQVTLSCSPISGHRSVSWYQQTPGQGLQFLFEYFSETQRNKGNFPGRFSGRQFSNSRSEMNVSTLELGDSALYLCASSLTAGVGTDTQYFGPGTRLTVL.

This clone came up once. The rearrangement links TRBV4-3 to TRBJ1-2; 8 positions agree with TRBD1. V lost 4 bases and J lost 4; bases outside the gene matches: 11. The CDR3 has 16 residues. Germline loops: CDR1 LGHNA, CDR2 YSLEER. Here the CDR3 DNA reads TGCGCCAGCAGCCGGACAGGGAGGGGCTATAGCTATGGCTACACCTTC. Translated: CASSRTGRGYSYGYTF.

This sequence joins TRBV11-2 and TRBJ2-5; 8 bases are shared with TRBD1. The CDR3 is 15 residues long. Germline V CDR1 and CDR2: SGHAT, FQNNGV. Trimming removed 5 bases from V and 2 bases from J; junction bases left unmatched: 7. Written as DNA, the CDR3 is TGTGCCAGCAGCCTACAAGGGACAGGTCAAGAGACCCAGTACTTC. Translating gives CASSLQGTGQETQYF.

This clone was seen just once. V usage is TRBV4-2 and J usage is TRBJ1-1; D remains ambiguous. CDR3 length equals 15 residues. Germline V gene data show CDR1 as LGHNA and CDR2 as YNFKEQ. V shed 3 bases and J shed 0 bases, with 11 bases lying between them. CDR3: CASSHQAGLNTEAFF. The CDR3 DNA is TGTGCCAGCAGCCATCAAGCCGGTTTGAACACTGAAGCTTTCTTT.

The CDR3 nucleotides read TGTGCCAGCAGCGTAGCAGGTTTCACCGGGGAGCTGTTTTTT. Protein product: CASSVAGFTGELFF. The chain combines TRBV9 with TRBJ2-2; D gene unclear. The CDR3 consists of 14 residues. V lost 0 bases, J lost 4 bases, and 7 bases lay in between. Germline values: CDR1 SGDLS, CDR2 YYNGEE.

This chain joins TRBV27 and TRBJ2-6; tentative D call: TRBD1 (5 bases). The CDR3 runs to 16 residues. Germline CDR1 is MNHEY and CDR2 is SMNVEV (reference sequence). The ends were cut back, 0 bases at V and 2 bases at J, with 8 bases in the middle. The CDR3, as DNA: TGTGCCAGCAGTTTATCTCCAGGGACTGGGGCCAACGTCCTGACTTTC. Amino acids: CASSLSPGTGANVLTF.

This chain links TRBV30 with TRBJ2-3; TRBD2 aligns across 9 bases. This CDR3 is built from 15 residues. Germline CDR1 GTSNPN, CDR2 SVGIG (reference sequence). V dropped 2 bases and J dropped 3; count of bases not matched to a gene: 6. The CDR3 sequence: CAWSRGSGGTDTQYF. DNA of the CDR3: TGTGCCTGGAGTAGAGGTAGCGGGGGAACAGATACGCAGTATTTT. Using reference TRBV30 and TRBJ2-3 for the parts outside the CDR3, the full variable domain is SQTIHQWPATLVQPVGSPLSLECTVEGTSNPNLYWYRQAAGRGLQLLFYSVGIGQISSEVPQNLSASRPQDRQFILSSKKLLLSDSGFYLCAWSRGSGGTDTQYFGPGTRLTVL.

Written as DNA, the CDR3 is TGTGCCAGCAGCCAAGAAACAGATGAACAGGGGCAGTTCTTC. As protein: CASSQETDEQGQFF. The V gene is TRBV14, the J gene TRBJ2-1; TRBD1 is a possible D gene (6 bases). V lost 0 bases, J lost 12 bases, and 15 bases lay in between. Germline V gene sequence: CDR1 SGHDN, CDR2 FVKESK. The CDR3 sequence is 14 residues long.

The rearrangement links TRBV9 to TRBJ2-1; no clear D gene. The CDR3 contains 16 residues. V gave up 0 bases and J gave up 2 bases, with 12 bases separating them. The V gene's germline CDR1 is SGDLS and CDR2 YYNGEE. For the CDR3, the DNA is TGTGCCAGCAGCGTAGGAGGAGCTCTAGCCTACAATGAGCAGTTCTTC. This gives the protein CASSVGGALAYNEQFF.

In its sample, this clone was seen a few times. CDR3: CASSNGLDSGNTIYF. CDR3 sequence (DNA): TGTGCCAGTAGTAACGGACTTGACTCTGGAAACACCATATATTTT. The rearrangement uses TRBV19 and TRBJ1-3; unclear D gene. V dropped 4 bases and J dropped 0 bases, with 10 bases sitting between them. The CDR3 has 15 residues. Per germline, CDR1 LNHDA and CDR2 SQIVND (reference sequence).

This sequence joins TRBV7-9 and TRBJ1-2; TRBD1 aligns across 9 bases. V trimming: 4 bases; J trimming: 4 bases; junction bases outside the gene matches: 4. The CDR3 totals 14 residues. Germline V lookup: CDR1 SEHNR, CDR2 FQNEAQ (reference sequence). CDR3 sequence reads: CASSSIQGAYGYTF. The CDR3, as DNA: TGTGCCAGCAGCTCCATACAGGGGGCCTATGGCTACACCTTC.

The rearrangement uses TRBV29-1 and TRBJ1-1; 7 bases match TRBD1. The CDR3 runs to 11 residues. The ends lost 7 bases at V and 3 bases at J; junction bases unmatched: 2. The germline V gene has CDR1 SQVTM and CDR2 ANQGSEA. This CDR3 is CSATGDTEAFF. The CDR3 DNA reads as TGCAGCGCTACAGGGGACACTGAAGCTTTCTTT.

In its sample, this clone was seen a few times. This chain links TRBV7-3 with TRBJ2-7, with 10 positions matching TRBD2. From germline, CDR1 is SGHTA and CDR2 FQGTGA. This CDR3 has 17 residues. Trimming cost V 2 bases and J 4 bases; bases outside gene matches: 11. CDR3 DNA: TGTGCCAGCAGCTTAGCCGGGACTAGCGTTATGGTATACGAGCAGTACTTC. It translates to CASSLAGTSVMVYEQYF.

J is TRBJ2-5 and V is TRBV7-9; 8 bases are shared with TRBD2. This CDR3 is 16 amino acids long. V lost 5 bases and J lost 4; bases outside the gene matches: 12. From germline, CDR1 is SEHNR and CDR2 FQNEAQ (reference sequence). CDR3 DNA: TGTGCCAGCAGCCTCTTACGGGGGGGAAGGACAGAGACCCAGTACTTC. Translation gives CASSLLRGGRTETQYF.

The chain combines TRBV11-2 with TRBJ2-1, with 8 bases lining up with TRBD2. The CDR3 is made up of 16 amino acids. With V trimmed by 3 bases and J by 5 bases, 9 bases remained unmatched. Germline V lookup: CDR1 SGHAT, CDR2 FQNNGV. CDR3 coding DNA: TGTGCCAGCAGCTTGGCACGGGGGGGCTACAACAATGAGCAGTTCTTC. Translation: CASSLARGGYNNEQFF.

The J gene is TRBJ2-3, the V gene TRBV6-1; 7 bases fit TRBD2. The germline V gene encodes CDR1 MNHNS and CDR2 SASEGT. The CDR3 spans 16 residues. V dropped 2 bases and J dropped 0; count of bases not matched to a gene: 5. CDR3 protein: CASSELGGESTDTQYF. Here the CDR3 DNA reads TGTGCCAGCAGTGAATTGGGGGGGGAGAGCACAGATACGCAGTATTTT.

The gene calls are TRBV7-3 and TRBJ2-1; D unclear. V gave up 4 bases and J gave up 5 bases, with 9 bases separating them. Germline CDR1 reads SGHTA; CDR2 reads FQGTGA. This CDR3 spans 13 amino acids. CDR3 residues: CASSSVSDNEQFF. CDR3 sequence (DNA): TGTGCCAGCAGCTCGGTTTCGGACAATGAGCAGTTCTTC.

The chain employs TRBV11-2 and TRBJ2-1; possibly TRBD2 for D (6 bases). This CDR3 spans 16 amino acids. The germline V and J ends were trimmed by 4 bases and 0 bases, with 13 bases remaining between them. Germline V gene lookup returns CDR1 SGHAT and CDR2 FQNNGV. CDR3 bases: TGTGCCAGCAGCTCCCCGGGACTTATCTCCTACAATGAGCAGTTCTTC. Its translation: CASSSPGLISYNEQFF.

The chain links TRBV15 to TRBJ2-7; 9 bases map to TRBD1. V lost 3 bases to trimming and J lost 4 bases; unmatched junction nucleotides: 7. CDR1 and CDR2 (germline): LNHNV, YYDKDF (reference sequence). This CDR3 contains 15 residues. CDR3 protein: CATSRTRGQGYEQYF. The CDR3 nucleotides read TGTGCCACCAGCAGGACCCGGGGACAGGGTTACGAGCAGTACTTC.

This clone showed up just a few times. The chain employs TRBV6-5 and TRBJ2-6, with D uncertain. The germline V gene has CDR1 MNHEY and CDR2 SVGAGI. The CDR3 is 15 residues long. The germline V and J ends were trimmed by 5 bases and 4 bases, with 12 bases remaining between them. DNA for the CDR3: TGTGCCAGCAGTCGTTCATACTCAGGGGCCAACGTCCTGACTTTC. It is translated as CASSRSYSGANVLTF.